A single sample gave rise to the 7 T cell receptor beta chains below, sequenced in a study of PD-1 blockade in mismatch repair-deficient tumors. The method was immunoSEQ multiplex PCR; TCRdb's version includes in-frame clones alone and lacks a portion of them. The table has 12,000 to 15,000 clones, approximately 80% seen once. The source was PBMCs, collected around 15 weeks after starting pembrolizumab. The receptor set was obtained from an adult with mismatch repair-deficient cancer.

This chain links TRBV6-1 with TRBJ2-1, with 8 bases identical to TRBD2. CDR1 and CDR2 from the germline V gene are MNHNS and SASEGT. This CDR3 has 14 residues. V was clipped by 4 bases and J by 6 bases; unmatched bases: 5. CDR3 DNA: TGTGCCAGCAGTGGCCCCGGGGGGGGCAATGAGCAGTTCTTC. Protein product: CASSGPGGGNEQFF.

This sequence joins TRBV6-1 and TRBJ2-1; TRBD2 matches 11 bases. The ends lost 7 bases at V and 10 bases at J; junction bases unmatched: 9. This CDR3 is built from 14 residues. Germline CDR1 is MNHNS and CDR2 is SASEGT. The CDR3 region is CASNPGLAATEQFF. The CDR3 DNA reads TGTGCCAGCAACCCGGGACTAGCGGCCACAGAGCAGTTCTTC.

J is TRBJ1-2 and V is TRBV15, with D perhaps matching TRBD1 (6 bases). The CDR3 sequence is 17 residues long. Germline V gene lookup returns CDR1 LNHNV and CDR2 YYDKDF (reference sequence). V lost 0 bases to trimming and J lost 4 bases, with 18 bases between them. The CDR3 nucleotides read TGTGCCACCAGCAGAGATCCCAGGATGGGGACACTCTATGGCTACACCTTC. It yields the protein CATSRDPRMGTLYGYTF.

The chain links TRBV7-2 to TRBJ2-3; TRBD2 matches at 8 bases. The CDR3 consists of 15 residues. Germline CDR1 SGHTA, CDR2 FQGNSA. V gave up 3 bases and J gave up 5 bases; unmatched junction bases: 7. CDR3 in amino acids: CASSFQAGAEDTQYF. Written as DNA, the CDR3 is TGTGCCAGCAGCTTCCAAGCGGGAGCTGAAGATACGCAGTATTTT. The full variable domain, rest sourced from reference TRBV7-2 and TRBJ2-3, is GAGVSQSPSNKVTEKGKDVELRCDPISGHTALYWYRQSLGQGLEFLIYFQGNSAPDKSGLPSDRFSAERTGGSVSTLTIQRTQQEDSAVYLCASSFQAGAEDTQYFGPGTRLTVL.

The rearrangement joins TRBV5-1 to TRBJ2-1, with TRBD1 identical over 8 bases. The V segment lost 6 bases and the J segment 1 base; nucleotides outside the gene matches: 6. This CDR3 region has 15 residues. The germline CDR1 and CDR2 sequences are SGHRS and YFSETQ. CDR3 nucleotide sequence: TGCGCCAGCAAACTTGGGACAGGTTCCTACAATGAGCAGTTCTTC. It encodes CASKLGTGSYNEQFF.

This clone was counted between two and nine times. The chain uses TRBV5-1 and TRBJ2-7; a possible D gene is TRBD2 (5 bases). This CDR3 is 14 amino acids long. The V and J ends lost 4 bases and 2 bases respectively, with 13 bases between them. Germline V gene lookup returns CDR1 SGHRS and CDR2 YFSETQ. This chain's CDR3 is CASSGGLLAYEQYF. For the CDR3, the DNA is TGCGCCAGCAGCGGAGGACTCCTTGCCTACGAGCAGTACTTC.

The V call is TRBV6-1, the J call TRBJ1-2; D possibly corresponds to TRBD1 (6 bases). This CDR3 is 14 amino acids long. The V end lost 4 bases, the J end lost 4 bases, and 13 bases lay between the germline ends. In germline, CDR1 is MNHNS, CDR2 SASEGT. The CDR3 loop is CASSAGGRSYGYTF. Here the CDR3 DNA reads TGTGCCAGCAGTGCGGGGGGCCGCTCCTATGGCTACACCTTC.